The rows below give T cell receptor beta chains drawn from one sample of a study of beta chain features in type 1 diabetes. The data were produced by immunoSEQ multiplex PCR, yet TCRdb's version contains in-frame clones alone and is incomplete. The sample has over 90,000 clones; 25% to 35% are singletons. The sequenced material came from central memory CD4+ T cells from blood. The receptors here all came from a woman aged 18-29 years with type 1 diabetes. CDR3s include the opening cysteine and the closing phenylalanine or tryptophan. The D gene is left open where the match is weak. Clone size, where shown, is once, few, many, or a class for clones that have expanded.

abundance	v_gene	d_gene	j_gene	CDR3nt	CDR3aa
few	TRBV6-1	TRBD1	TRBJ2-7	TGTGCCAGCACTCTAGACAGGGCCGAGCAGTACTTC	CASTLDRAEQYF
-	TRBV5-1	TRBD1	TRBJ2-7	TGCGCCAGCAGCTTGGATTTGGGACAGAACGAGCAGTACTTC	CASSLDLGQNEQYF
-	TRBV10-2	TRBD2	TRBJ2-7	TGCGCCAGCGCGGGAGGGAACTCCTACGAGCAGTACTTC	CASAGGNSYEQYF
few	TRBV2	TRBD2	TRBJ2-1	TGTGCCAGCGACTGGACTAGCGTCTACAATGAGCAGTTCTTC	CASDWTSVYNEQFF
few	TRBV7-2	-	TRBJ2-1	TGTGCCAGCAGCTTAGACGGGAGCACGGATGAGCAGTTCTTC	CASSLDGSTDEQFF
-	TRBV7-8	-	TRBJ1-5	TGTGCCAGCAGCTTACAGAGCAATCAGCCCCAGCATTTT	CASSLQSNQPQHF
-	TRBV9	-	TRBJ2-7	TGTGCCAGCAGCGTTGGGACTCAAACCTACGAGCAGTACTTC	CASSVGTQTYEQYF
few	TRBV14	TRBD1	TRBJ2-7	TGTGCCAGCAGCCAGGGGACAGGCTATACCTTC	CASSQGTGYTF
once	TRBV7-9	-	TRBJ2-1	TGTGCCAGCAGCTCCGACTGGGGCGGATACAATGAGCAGTTCTTC	CASSSDWGGYNEQFF
few	TRBV6-5	-	TRBJ1-1	TGTGCCAGCAGTCCCCCGGGGCAGGGGACCACTGAAGCTTTCTTT	CASSPPGQGTTEAFF
-	TRBV29-1	TRBD2	TRBJ2-3	TGCAGCGCCGTAGCGGGAGGGAAAGATACGCAGTATTTT	CSAVAGGKDTQYF
few	TRBV2	-	TRBJ1-2	TGTGCCAGCAGTGAAAGCAGGGTCGGCTATGGCTACACCTTC	CASSESRVGYGYTF
few	TRBV6-6	-	TRBJ1-2	TGTGCCAGCAGTCGTGACAATAACTATGGCTACACCTTC	CASSRDNNYGYTF
few	TRBV2	-	TRBJ2-5	TGTGCCAGCAGTCAAAGGAGGCCCGGGGAGACCCAGTACTTC	CASSQRRPGETQYF
-	TRBV6-1	-	TRBJ2-5	TGTGCCAGCAGTGAAGTCCAGGGAAAAGAGACCCAGTACTTC	CASSEVQGKETQYF
few	TRBV6-5	TRBD1	TRBJ1-1	TGTGCCAGCCTAGAGGACAGGTTGAACACTGAAGCTTTCTTT	CASLEDRLNTEAFF
few	TRBV19	TRBD2	TRBJ2-5	TGTGCCACCACGACTAGCGGGAGAAAGGAGACCCAGTACTTC	CATTTSGRKETQYF
-	TRBV7-3	-	TRBJ2-1	TGTGCCAGCAGCTCTACAGGTTACACTGAGCAGTTCTTC	CASSSTGYTEQFF
few	TRBV2	TRBD1	TRBJ2-5	TGTGCCAGCAGTGGGCAGGGGGCGGAGACCCAGTACTTC	CASSGQGAETQYF
-	TRBV6-5	-	TRBJ2-5	TGTGCCAGCAAGGCCGGTCGGGGGGAGACCCAGTACTTC	CASKAGRGETQYF
-	TRBV28	TRBD1	TRBJ2-3	TGTGCCAGCATGCTTCTTCCGGGACAGGGGATCCCCCATAAGTATTTT	CASMLLPGQGIPHKYF
few	TRBV5-1	-	TRBJ2-3	TGCGCCAGCACATACAGCGGCACTAGCACAGATACGCAGTATTTT	CASTYSGTSTDTQYF
-	TRBV19	TRBD1	TRBJ1-4	TGTGCCAGTAATGACAGGGATGAAAAACTGTTTTTT	CASNDRDEKLFF
few	TRBV27	-	TRBJ2-1	TGTGCCAGCAGTCCGGGACAGGGCGAAGCGGGGGTATACAATGAGCAGTTCTTC	CASSPGQGEAGVYNEQFF
-	TRBV4-3	TRBD1	TRBJ1-4	TGCGCCAGCAGCCAAGCCTCAGGGGGAAATGAAAAACTGTTTTTT	CASSQASGGNEKLFF
-	TRBV4-2	-	TRBJ2-7	TGTGCCAGCAGCCAAGATCTTTCTGTAACTGGTCCCTACGAGCAGTACTTC	CASSQDLSVTGPYEQYF
-	TRBV5-1	-	TRBJ2-1	TGCGCCAGCAGCTGGGGCGGATCTAGCTCCTACAATGAGCAGTTCTTC	CASSWGGSSSYNEQFF
once	TRBV7-3	TRBD2	TRBJ2-3	TGTGCCAGCAGCTCGGGACTAGCGACAGATACGCAGTATTTT	CASSSGLATDTQYF
-	TRBV5-4	-	TRBJ2-5	TGTGCCAGCAGCCTATCTGACTCTCCCCAAGAGACCCAGTACTTC	CASSLSDSPQETQYF
-	TRBV30	TRBD2	TRBJ2-1	TGTGCCTGGAGTCCCCGGACTAGCGGGAGAACGGGGGAGCAGTTCTTC	CAWSPRTSGRTGEQFF
few	TRBV9	-	TRBJ2-7	TGTGCCAGCAATGTGGATAGCTCCTACGAGCAGTACTTC	CASNVDSSYEQYF
few	TRBV5-1	-	TRBJ2-1	TGCGCCAGCGGTCAACAGCAAGCTGGCAATGAGCAGTTCTTC	CASGQQQAGNEQFF
few	TRBV25-1	-	TRBJ1-2	TGTGCCAGCAGTGAGCAGGGGTCATATGGCTACACCTTC	CASSEQGSYGYTF
-	TRBV7-2	-	TRBJ2-5	TGTGCCAGCAGCCCGGGAGACCGCCAAGAGACCCAGTACTTC	CASSPGDRQETQYF
-	TRBV6-6	-	TRBJ2-1	TGTGCCAGCATTCCAGAGACTCCTTACAATGAGCAGTTCTTC	CASIPETPYNEQFF
-	TRBV7-2	TRBD2	TRBJ2-7	TGTGCCAGCAGTGCCCGGAGAAGCGGGAGTACCCACGAGCAGTACTTT	CASSARRSGSTHEQYF
few	TRBV19	-	TRBJ1-5	TGTGCCAGTACCAAAGGGCCAGGGAGGCAGCCCCAGCATTTT	CASTKGPGRQPQHF
-	TRBV28	TRBD2	TRBJ2-7	TGTGCCAGCAGTTCCCCCCTAAGCGGGAGGGCTGGCGAGCAGTACTTC	CASSSPLSGRAGEQYF
-	TRBV6-1	-	TRBJ1-2	TGTGCCAGCAGTGAAAGGGAGCCCTGGGCCTATGGCTACACCTTC	CASSEREPWAYGYTF
-	TRBV9	-	TRBJ1-5	TGTGCCAGCAGCGTAGGAGGGTCCCCAAATCAGCCCCAGCATTTT	CASSVGGSPNQPQHF
once	TRBV6-1	TRBD1	TRBJ1-4	TGTGCCAGCAGTGAACGGGCAGGGGGCAATGAAAAACTGTTTTTT	CASSERAGGNEKLFF
few	TRBV5-1	TRBD2	TRBJ2-1	TGCGCCAGCAGCTCTTTAAAAGTAGCGGGAGATCAGGGGAAGCAGTTCTTC	CASSSLKVAGDQGKQFF
-	TRBV10-3	-	TRBJ2-3	TGTGCCATCAGACTGGGAGGTACAGATACGCAGTATTTT	CAIRLGGTDTQYF
-	TRBV7-3	-	TRBJ2-7	TGTGCCAGCAGCTTAAATGAGGCCGGCGAGCAGTACTTC	CASSLNEAGEQYF
-	TRBV5-1	-	TRBJ2-7	TGCGCCAGCAGTCCGGACAGTTCCTACGAGCAGTACTTC	CASSPDSSYEQYF
few	TRBV5-1	TRBD2	TRBJ2-1	TGCGCCAGCAGCCCCCCTAGCGGGGACTACAATGAGCAGTTCTTC	CASSPPSGDYNEQFF
-	TRBV30	TRBD2	TRBJ2-5	TGTGCCTGTCGGTCTAGCGGGAGAGAAGAGACCCAGTACTTC	CACRSSGREETQYF
-	TRBV14	-	TRBJ2-2	TGTGCCAGCAGCGAATCCTACGTATCCGCCGGGGAGCTGTTTTTT	CASSESYVSAGELFF
few	TRBV30	-	TRBJ1-1	TGTGCCTATGCTCGGGGGGCAGGCACTGAAGCTTTCTTT	CAYARGAGTEAFF
few	TRBV7-6	-	TRBJ2-7	TGTGCCAGCAGCCCCCGTGAGGGTGAGATGGGCTACGAGCAGTACTTC	CASSPREGEMGYEQYF
few	TRBV2	-	TRBJ2-6	TGTGCCAGCAGTGAAGGCAGGGTGTCTGGGGCCAACGTCCTGACTTTC	CASSEGRVSGANVLTF
few	TRBV7-9	TRBD1	TRBJ2-7	TGTGCCAGCAGTAATACAGGGGGAGCTAGGAGCTCCTACGAGCAGTACTTC	CASSNTGGARSSYEQYF
few	TRBV5-1	TRBD2	TRBJ2-3	TGCGCCAGCGGTTGGAGGACTAGCGGGATGAGCACAGATACGCAGTATTTT	CASGWRTSGMSTDTQYF